The following is a T cell receptor beta chain sequence with its context. Its target antigen remains unknown. No base qualities exist here, and no much larger clone lies one base off it. The entry originates in a study of blood T cell repertoires in COVID-19 (dated by TCRdb to the early 2020s). Turning to the overall study: The collaborator samples originated in the United States, Italy and Spain and spanned the acute and convalescent phases of COVID-19. The prospective study material was composed of cDNA or gDNA derived from T cells, B-cell-depleted T cells, or PBMCs. Deeply sampled blood TCRbeta repertoires from subjects exposed to, actively infected with, or recovered from COVID-19 were included in the dataset. A freely available public database, intended as a resource for researchers studying the immune response to SARS-CoV-2, is where the repertoires were released. The samples were drawn from two sources: the first 160 participants of the ongoing ImmuneRACE study, and over 1,000 subjects contributed by 6 global collaborators. Nearly every sample came with metadata listing a de-identified subject ID, COVID-19 status, age in years and sex. Where available, HLA class I and class II types were taken from metadata supplied by the sample provider and were not determined by assay-based typing. General conclusions and limits of the study: The quantity of clinical and demographic metadata differed by source and by participant and was supplied without curation.

Whole blood was collected in K2EDTA tubes by collaborating institutions according to the institutions' own protocols. For TCRbeta analysis, collaborator samples were shipped as frozen whole blood, as isolated PBMCs, or as DNA extracted from either sample type. The germline V gene gives CDR1 as MDHEN and CDR2 as SYDVKM. V is pruned by 6 bases and J by 10 bases, leaving 7 bases of the junction without a gene match. Inclusive of the bounding cysteine and phenylalanine, the CDR3 is 14 residues long. Of the read, only the CDR3 DNA is kept; its 42 bases are in frame from base 1. TCRbeta CDR3 regions were amplified from genomic DNA by means of the immunoSEQ Assay, a bias-controlled multiplex PCR. The authors processed their data as follows. Nucleated cell counts per sample were estimated from amplification of reference gene primers within the assay. To quantify the absolute abundance of each unique TCRbeta CDR3 rearrangement, sequence reads were collapsed and filtered. For each sample, productive Simpson clonality was calculated as the square root of Simpson's diversity index over productive rearrangements. TCRdb's version of the immuneACCESS table is confined to in-frame rearrangements and falls short of the full clone set. An unresolved V gene accounts for under half of the shortfall where checked; the remainder is of unknown origin. V and J calls and clone size come straight from that table; D and trimming were deduced from the DNA. The sample yields about 39,000 clones; roughly three quarters were counted once. In total, the top ten clones hold 8.5% of the sample.

Sequences were obtained from peripheral blood. The sequence is built from TRBV28 and TRBJ1-6, and 9 junction bases match TRBD1. This clonotype was obtained from a man aged 65-85 years with active or convalescent COVID-19. The bases are TGTGCCAGCAGCACCGGACAGGGGAGATCACCCCTCCACTTT. Its translation is CASSTGQGRSPLHF.